This T cell receptor beta chain originates from a study of T cells in Graves' hyperthyroidism and ophthalmopathy. This clonotype has a count of ten or more. Unmatched junction bases numbered 6, after V lost 1 base and J lost 7 bases. The germline V gene has CDR1 SGHTA and CDR2 FQGNSA. The CDR3 is made up of 15 amino acids. The investigators amplified TCR beta CDR3 regions from RNA transcripts. When the TCR CDR3 underwent first-round RT-PCR, the HTBI primer set was used. TCRdb called the multiplex PCR reads again in MiXCR, with one record for every CDR3 protein. Of about 360,000 distinct CDR3 sequences listed, less than 15% are singletons.

The chain joins TRBV7-2 to TRBJ2-1, with TRBD1 identical over 8 bases. The origin of this receptor is a woman between 18 and 29 years old with Graves' hyperthyroidism. Sequenced input: blood. The CDR3 DNA reads TGTGCCAGCAGCTTAGTTCCGCAGGGGGCGAATGAGCAGTTCTTC. Protein: CASSLVPQGANEQFF.